The source of this T cell receptor (beta chain) is a study of tumor-infiltrating lymphocytes in primary liver carcinoma. Whole-study findings and limits: Tumor-adjacent and tumor-blood pairs shared less of their repertoires than tumor region pairs shared. Just about 7.5-24% of leading clones were found in every one of five regions.

On this clonotype: Its matching antigen is unknown. A read error is possible here, since a much larger clone lies one base away.

Constant-region priming of about 500 ng total RNA yielded TCR beta cDNA. Researchers made the TCR beta libraries by running three nested multiplex PCR rounds with slightly modified ARM-PCR. TRBV1-TRBV30 forward primers paired with a C-beta reverse primer were used in the first two PCR rounds, which ran approximately 10 cycles each. TCRdb called the multiplex PCR reads again in MiXCR, with one record for every CDR3 protein. The data hold more than 55,000 distinct CDR3 sequences, with approximately 70% observed a single time. J gave up 8 bases and V 2 bases, and 4 bases lay outside the gene matches. CDR3 length equals 13 residues. From approximately 20-30 mg of unsorted bulk tissue, DNA and RNA were co-extracted together. Chronic HBV infection was present, with no prior treatment. The authors sampled five separate regions per tumor.

The chain carries TRBV12-3 or TRBV12-4 and TRBJ1-2, with 8 bases aligning to TRBD1. The sequence derives from a man aged 35 to 55 with primary liver carcinoma and hepatitis B virus infection. Sequencing was done on a sample of liver tumor tissue from sampling region 2. Described subset: tumor region T2, inferior pole. CDR3 residues: CASSLWGTGGYTF. The DNA of the CDR3 is TGTGCCAGCAGTTTATGGGGGACAGGCGGCTACACCTTC.